The 25 T cell receptor beta chains in this list originate from one sample, sequenced in a study of early T cells in non-severe SARS-CoV-2 infection. From the 5' RACE reads, TCRdb called clonotypes with MiXCR, one entry per CDR3 protein. In the table there are about 77,000 distinct CDR3 sequences, 9% to 15% of which are singletons. Sequenced material: whole blood, taken at baseline. Every receptor here comes from an adult who was a healthcare worker with PCR-confirmed SARS-CoV-2 infection or an uninfected control (not recorded which). The donor label of this sample is uncertain.

The rearrangement joins TRBV5-6 to TRBJ1-1; D is undetermined. CDR3 length: 14 amino acids. Germline V gives CDR1 SGHDT, CDR2 YYEEEE. Trimming took 0 bases from V and 0 from J, leaving 6 bases between them. The CDR3 here is CASSLEIMNTEAFF. The CDR3 DNA reads TGTGCCAGCAGCTTGGAAATCATGAACACTGAAGCTTTCTTT.

The CDR3 coding sequence is TGTGCCAGCAGCTTTGGAGGGTACATTGGCTCTGGAAACACCATATATTTT. Its protein is CASSFGGYIGSGNTIYF. The J gene is TRBJ1-3, the V gene TRBV7-2; D not certain. V lost 3 bases, J lost 0 bases, and 15 bases lay in between. This CDR3 comprises 17 residues. Germline CDR1 reads SGHTA; CDR2 reads FQGNSA.

Worth noting for this clonotype: Germline and junction disagree at one end, which may indicate a read error. This chain uses TRBV7-2 with TRBJ1-6; D unclear. The CDR3 consists of 15 residues. The germline V gene encodes CDR1 SGHTA and CDR2 FQGNSA. The CDR3 DNA follows: TGTGCCAGCAGCTTAGTACGGAACACAGATTCACCCCTCCATTTT. Translated: CASSLVRNTDSPLHF.

This clonotype was recorded a few times. This chain links TRBV4-1 with TRBJ2-1; maybe TRBD2 (5 bases). V was cut by 1 base and J by 8 bases, with 15 bases left in between. Germline-derived CDR1 and CDR2 are MGHRA and YSYEKL. The CDR3 consists of 15 residues. The CDR3 loop reads CASSQVGVAFDEQFF. The CDR3 DNA reads as TGCGCCAGCAGCCAAGTCGGGGTAGCTTTTGATGAGCAGTTCTTC.

The chain recombines TRBV5-1 with TRBJ1-2; D remains unclear. The CDR3 spans 15 residues. V lost 0 bases and J lost 4, with 13 bases in between. Germline lookup yields CDR1 SGHRS and CDR2 YFSETQ. Here the CDR3 reads CASSLGAQGGYGYTF. The CDR3 DNA follows: TGCGCCAGCAGCTTGGGCGCCCAAGGAGGCTATGGCTACACCTTC.

In its sample, this clonotype was seen a few times. The chain has TRBV7-8 and TRBJ2-1; 7 nucleotides agree with TRBD2. There are 14 residues in the CDR3. Trimming at V came to 7 bases and at J to 5 bases, leaving 8 bases not matched to a gene. Per the germline V gene, CDR1 is SGHVS and CDR2 is FQNEAQ. Written as DNA, the CDR3 is TGTGCCAGCAACGATCCGGGACTACACAATGAGCAGTTCTTC. Protein: CASNDPGLHNEQFF.

In its sample, this clonotype was seen a few times. As DNA, the CDR3 is TGCGCCAGCAGCCCGAGGGACGGGGTCACAGATACGCAGTATTTT. Translated, it gives CASSPRDGVTDTQYF. V is TRBV5-1 and J is TRBJ2-3; D assignment may be TRBD1 or TRBD2 (5 bases each). The germline CDR1 and CDR2 sequences are SGHRS and YFSETQ. V was pared by 4 bases and J by 2 bases, with 14 bases between. This CDR3 region has 15 residues.

This clonotype has more than one count but fewer than ten. The V and J genes are TRBV3-1 and TRBJ2-7, with D hard to call. The CDR3 extends over 13 amino acids. The germline CDR1 and CDR2 sequences are LGHDT and YNNKEL (reference sequence). V lost 1 base to trimming and J lost 6 bases, with 10 bases between them. CDR3 loop: CASSQVLGGEQYF. The CDR3 region has the DNA TGTGCCAGCAGCCAAGTACTGGGTGGCGAGCAGTACTTC.

The chain recombines TRBV12-3 or TRBV12-4 with TRBJ2-3; D may be TRBD1 (5 bases). The CDR3 is made up of 15 amino acids. The ends were cut back, 1 base at V and 2 bases at J, with 10 bases in the middle. CDR3 residues: CASSLVGAATDTQYF. The CDR3 nucleotides read TGTGCCAGCAGTTTAGTAGGGGCCGCCACAGATACGCAGTATTTT.

The genes are TRBV20-1 and TRBJ1-2; D is unresolved. Trimming removed 4 bases from V and 7 bases from J, with 13 bases in between. CDR3 length: 12 residues. The germline V gene encodes CDR1 DFQATT and CDR2 SNEGSKA (reference sequence). In DNA form, the CDR3 reads TGCAGTGCTACTTATCCGGAGAGTGGCTACACCTTC. This sequence encodes CSATYPESGYTF.

This chain uses TRBV11-2 with TRBJ1-4, with D maybe TRBD1 (5 bases). The CDR3 covers 15 residues. Germline V gene data show CDR1 as SGHAT and CDR2 as FQNNGV. The V end was cut by 0 bases, the J end by 6 bases, with 11 bases between. Here the CDR3 DNA reads TGTGCCAGCAGCTTAGAACGAGAGGGGCATGAAAAACTGTTTTTT. As protein: CASSLEREGHEKLFF.

This clonotype was seen repeatedly, ten times or more. The chain carries TRBV7-2 and TRBJ2-5; D remains ambiguous. The DNA end is more similar to TRBJ2-3, so the J call may be wrong. This CDR3 has 12 residues. Germline values: CDR1 SGHTA, CDR2 FQGNSA. This CDR3 reads CASSPQGETQYF. The CDR3 region has the DNA TGTGCCAGCTCCCCGCAAGGCGAAACGCAGTATTTT.

The chain carries TRBV9 and TRBJ1-1; D not resolved. This CDR3 contains 13 residues. The V end lost 0 bases, the J end lost 4 bases, and 7 bases lay between the germline ends. Germline CDR1 SGDLS, CDR2 YYNGEE. The CDR3 here is CASSVGGSTEAFF. CDR3 coding DNA: TGTGCCAGCAGCGTAGGGGGAAGCACTGAAGCTTTCTTT.

This clonotype showed up just a few times. The V call is TRBV11-2, the J call TRBJ2-2; D is unresolved. Between the trimmed V and J ends, which lost 4 bases and 10 bases, there was a span of 28 bases. The germline V gene has CDR1 SGHAT and CDR2 FQNNGV. The CDR3 has 18 residues. CDR3 region: CASSSPDSLRNLWSELFF. In nucleotides, the CDR3 is TGTGCCAGCAGCTCACCCGACTCCCTTCGTAACCTCTGGTCGGAGCTGTTTTTT.

This chain joins TRBV20-1 and TRBJ2-1; perhaps TRBD1 as D (6 bases). From germline, CDR1 is DFQATT and CDR2 SNEGSKA (reference sequence). Trimming removed 6 bases at V and 5 bases at J, with 17 bases between. The CDR3 has 14 residues. CDR3 amino acids: CSALGQTSHNEQFF. In DNA, the CDR3 is TGCAGTGCGCTAGGACAGACAAGTCACAATGAGCAGTTCTTC.

The chain has TRBV12-3 or TRBV12-4 and TRBJ2-7; TRBD1 might be the D (5 bases). This CDR3 is built from 12 residues. V gave up 2 bases and J gave up 13 bases, with 15 bases separating them. The CDR3: CASSLSGSGSYF. CDR3 nucleotide sequence: TGTGCCAGCAGTTTATCCGGGTCAGGGTCTTACTTC.

The table lists this clonotype with many counts. This chain joins TRBV27 and TRBJ1-1; no clear D gene. V dropped 7 bases and J dropped 5 bases, with 8 bases sitting between them. The CDR3 covers 11 residues. Germline CDR1 MNHEY, CDR2 SMNVEV (reference sequence). The CDR3 loop reads CASTSWTEAFF. The CDR3 DNA follows: TGTGCCAGCACCTCGTGGACTGAAGCTTTCTTT.

This clonotype was seen a handful of times. The chain uses TRBV20-1 and TRBJ2-5; D is perhaps TRBD1 (5 bases). Trimming stripped 7 bases from V and 5 bases from J, with 11 bases between. Germline V gene data show CDR1 as DFQATT and CDR2 as SNEGSKA (reference sequence). CDR3 length equals 11 residues. This CDR3 reads CSGIWGETQYF. Here the CDR3 DNA reads TGCAGTGGAATATGGGGCGAGACCCAGTACTTC.

This clonotype was counted only a few times. The DNA for the CDR3 is TGTGCCAGCTCACGGACTAGCGGGTCCCCAAATGAGCAGTTCTTC. The encoded protein is CASSRTSGSPNEQFF. This chain connects TRBV18 to TRBJ2-1; 11 nucleotides agree with TRBD2. This CDR3 contains 15 residues. Unmatched junction bases numbered 6, after V lost 4 bases and J lost 7 bases. CDR1 is KGHSH, CDR2 LQKENI, per germline.

About this clonotype: Being one base from a much bigger clone, this may be a read error. V and J are TRBV4-1 and TRBJ1-5; possibly TRBD1 for D (6 bases). The CDR3 totals 15 residues. V shed 3 bases and J shed 1 base, with 10 bases lying between them. Per the germline V gene, CDR1 is MGHRA and CDR2 is YSYEKL. The CDR3 reads CASSHYTGSNQPQHF. Written as DNA, the CDR3 is TGCGCCAGCAGCCACTACACAGGGAGCAATCAGCCCCAGCATTTT.

This clonotype has just a few counts. This CDR3 reads CASSTGKNTEAFF. For the CDR3, the DNA is TGTGCCAGCAGTACAGGGAAAAACACTGAAGCTTTCTTT. This rearrangement joins TRBV12-3 or TRBV12-4 to TRBJ1-1; a weak D match, TRBD1 (6 bases). V shed 5 bases and J shed 2 bases, with 9 bases lying between them. CDR3 size: 13 residues.

This clonotype came up a few times. The rearrangement uses TRBV27 and TRBJ2-5; 7 bases align to TRBD2. This CDR3 is 15 amino acids long. The trim removed 8 bases at V and 1 base at J, leaving 10 bases unmatched. Germline CDR1 and CDR2: MNHEY and SMNVEV (reference sequence). CDR3 amino acids: CASSSYGGSQETQYF. The CDR3 DNA reads TGTGCCAGCTCCTCTTACGGGGGGTCCCAAGAGACCCAGTACTTC.

Ten or more counts support this clonotype. V usage is TRBV2 and J usage is TRBJ2-2, with D maybe TRBD1 (6 bases). This CDR3 is built from 14 residues. CDR1 is SNHLY and CDR2 is FYNNEI in the germline V gene. Trimming pared 8 bases from V and 0 bases from J, leaving 10 bases between. The CDR3 loop is CASRGGANTGELFF. In nucleotides, the CDR3 is TGTGCCAGCCGTGGGGGCGCGAACACCGGGGAGCTGTTTTTT.

The chain links TRBV7-6 to TRBJ1-1; tentatively, D is TRBD1 (5 bases). The ends were cut back, 5 bases at V and 2 bases at J, with 12 bases in the middle. The CDR3 spans 14 residues. CDR1 and CDR2 (germline): SGHVS, FNYEAQ. CDR3 sequence: CASSPRGGNTEAFF. For the CDR3, the DNA is TGTGCCAGCAGCCCGCGGGGGGGTAACACTGAAGCTTTCTTT.

Concerning this clonotype itself: At one end, the junction sequence differs from germline, possibly due to a read error. V usage is TRBV4-3 and J usage is TRBJ2-5; weak D call: TRBD2 (5 bases). Germline CDR1 LGHNA, CDR2 YSLEER. The CDR3 sequence is 15 residues long. CDR3 residues: CTSSQDQKRKETQYF. CDR3 DNA: TGCACCAGCAGCCAAGATCAAAAGCGGAAAGAGACCCAGTACTTC.